The 5 T cell receptor beta chains below all came from one sample that was sequenced in a study of T cell responses to AZD1222 COVID-19 vaccine. Clones were read by immunoSEQ multiplex PCR, and TCRdb kept only the in-frame ones, dropping some. Among 80,000 to 100,000 clones, 87% were seen once, and the ten largest hold roughly 11%. The material was peripheral blood, obtained 28 days after the second AZD1222 dose. The source of these receptors is an adult who received the AZD1222 COVID-19 vaccine.

V and J are TRBV27 and TRBJ1-5, with TRBD1 matching over 7 bases. The length of the CDR3 is 18 residues. After removal of 2 bases from V and 3 bases from J, the junction contained 13 bases not matched to a gene. In germline, CDR1 is MNHEY, CDR2 SMNVEV (reference sequence). CDR3 bases: TGTGCCAGCAGTTTAGCCCCCCCGGCAGGGGGAAACAATCAGCCCCAGCATTTT. Translated, it gives CASSLAPPAGGNNQPQHF.

This clone has a single count. This chain joins TRBV2 and TRBJ1-5; 7 nucleotides match TRBD1. The length of the CDR3 is 15 residues. With V trimmed by 5 bases and J by 0 bases, 4 bases remained unmatched. CDR1 and CDR2 (germline): SNHLY, FYNNEI. The CDR3 DNA sequence: TGTGCCAGCAGTCGACAGGGAAGTAGCAATCAGCCCCAGCATTTT. Translating gives CASSRQGSSNQPQHF.

V and J are TRBV11-3 and TRBJ2-1; possibly TRBD2 for D (6 bases). CDR3 length equals 17 residues. Per the germline V gene, CDR1 is SGHNT and CDR2 is YENEEA. The V gene lost 4 bases and the J gene lost 0 bases, with 16 bases spanning the gap. CDR3 bases: TGTGCCAGCAGCTCCCGGAGGGGCGAGAGCTCCTACAATGAGCAGTTCTTC. It encodes CASSSRRGESSYNEQFF.

CDR3 DNA sequence: TGTGCCAGTAGTATAGCCAGCGGGGAGACCTACGAGCAGTACTTC. It is translated as CASSIASGETYEQYF. The chain couples TRBV19 to TRBJ2-7; TRBD2 matches 7 bases. Germline V lookup: CDR1 LNHDA, CDR2 SQIVND (reference sequence). The J segment lost 2 bases and the V segment lost 1 base, leaving 5 bases of the junction unmatched. The CDR3 is made up of 15 amino acids. Complete variable domain (other parts from reference TRBV19 and TRBJ2-7): DGGITQSPKYLFRKEGQNVTLSCEQNLNHDAMYWYRQDPGQGLRLIYYSQIVNDFQKGDIAEGYSVSREKKESFPLTVTSAQKNPTAFYLCASSIASGETYEQYFGPGTRLTVT.

V and J are TRBV14 and TRBJ2-3, with D unresolved. The CDR3 totals 13 residues. Deletions cut 0 bases from V and 7 bases from J, with 8 bases between. Germline V gene lookup returns CDR1 SGHDN and CDR2 FVKESK. The CDR3 DNA reads as TGTGCCAGCAGCCAAGATCCGTGGAATACGCAGTATTTT. Encoded protein: CASSQDPWNTQYF.